This entry concerns a single T cell receptor (beta chain). It was with 60 Vbeta and 13 Jbeta primers that the PCR ran. Clones were read by immunoSEQ multiplex PCR, and TCRdb kept only the in-frame ones, dropping some. The table lists 150,000 to 250,000 clones, 75% to 90% of them singletons, with under 7.5% in the top ten. The data were obtained in a study of cytomegalovirus exposure and HLA in healthy donors. Losses at the gene ends were 0 bases for V and 5 bases for J; bases not matched to a gene: 17. The V gene's germline CDR1 is MGHRA and CDR2 YSYEKL. The CDR3 spans 21 residues. The sequence was collected from a woman in her forties or fifties in good health and CMV-seropositive. Sequenced material: PBMCs. The chain carries TRBV4-1 and TRBJ2-1; 12 nucleotides align to TRBD2. CDR3: CASSQDKDSGLAGQHNNEQFF. The CDR3 coding sequence is TGCGCCAGCAGCCAAGATAAGGACAGTGGACTAGCGGGACAACATAACAATGAGCAGTTCTTC.